Listed below are T cell receptor beta chains from one sample, sequenced in a study of T-cell memory formation after mild COVID-19. Using its own MiXCR run on the 5' RACE reads, TCRdb lists one record per CDR3 protein. This table holds 170,000 or so distinct CDR3 sequences, around 21% found once. The sample taken for sequencing was PBMCs or a T cell subset sorted from them (not recorded which). These receptors were obtained from an adult woman who had mild COVID-19 (a few samples of this study predate the infection). Cell type and time point are not known. Each CDR3 is given with its conserved first and last residue. Fields, in order: V gene, clone size, J gene, D gene, CDR3 DNA, CDR3 protein. The D gene is left open where the match is weak. Expanded clones get a size class; other rows say once, few or many, or leave the size out.

>TRBV5-1|-|TRBJ2-3|-
TGCGCCAGCAGCCCGCCGCGCACAGATACGCAGTATTTT
CASSPPRTDTQYF
>TRBV20-1|-|TRBJ1-1|-
TGCAGTGCTAGAGGGGCCGGGACTGAAGCTTTCTTT
CSARGAGTEAFF
>TRBV27|-|TRBJ2-7|TRBD1
TGTGCCAGCAGTTTAGGCAGGGGGTCCGGCGAGCAGTACTTC
CASSLGRGSGEQYF
>TRBV2|few|TRBJ2-6|-
TGTGCCAGGGAGGACAGAGAAAGAGGGGCCAACGTCCTGACTTTC
CAREDRERGANVLTF
>TRBV7-9|-|TRBJ1-2|-
TGTGCCAGCAGCTTAGGTGGGGCCACCTCCACTAACTATGGCTACACCTTC
CASSLGGATSTNYGYTF
>TRBV7-9|few|TRBJ2-1|-
TGTGCCAGCAGCTCCCAGTACGGGGGGCCCTACAATGAGCAGTTCTTC
CASSSQYGGPYNEQFF
>TRBV4-1|few|TRBJ2-1|TRBD2
TGCGCCAGCAGCCTGCCGGGACTACTCTACAATGAGCAGTTCTTC
CASSLPGLLYNEQFF
>TRBV30|once|TRBJ2-5|TRBD2
TGTGCCTGGAGTCGACGTCTAGCGGGAGTAACTTGGGAGACCCAGTACTTC
CAWSRRLAGVTWETQYF
>TRBV20-1|few|TRBJ1-1|TRBD1
TGCAGTGCTACTTTGGGACAGGGGGTCACTGAAGCTTTCTTT
CSATLGQGVTEAFF
>TRBV29-1|-|TRBJ2-7|-
TGCAGCGCAGAGACATGGCCCCCCTACGAGCAGTACTTC
CSAETWPPYEQYF
>TRBV12-3/TRBV12-4|-|TRBJ1-1|-
TGTGCCACCCTCGACGGGACACCGAACACTGAAGCTTTCTTT
CATLDGTPNTEAFF
>TRBV11-1|few|TRBJ2-1|TRBD2
TGTGCCAGCAGCCATACTAGCGGGGGGTACAATGAGCAGTTCTTC
CASSHTSGGYNEQFF
>TRBV4-1|-|TRBJ1-1|-
TGCGCCAGCAGCCACCGCAGCTCGGCCACTGAAGCTTTCTTT
CASSHRSSATEAFF
>TRBV7-9|-|TRBJ2-1|-
TGTGCCAGCAGCTTAGCGCGTACCCCTGGTGAGCAGTTCTTC
CASSLARTPGEQFF
>TRBV5-1|few|TRBJ1-5|-
TGCGCCAGCAGCTTGGACTATAATCAGCCCCAGCATTTT
CASSLDYNQPQHF
>TRBV4-1|few|TRBJ2-7|-
TGCGCCAGCAGCCCACTAGGTCGGACAGACTACGAGCAGTACTTC
CASSPLGRTDYEQYF
>TRBV20-1|few|TRBJ2-1|-
TGCAGTGCTAGGGACGGGGGATCCTACAATGAGCAGTTCTTC
CSARDGGSYNEQFF
>TRBV9|few|TRBJ2-3|TRBD2
TGTGCCAGCAGCGTAGGACTAGCGGGAGGAGATACGCAGTATTTT
CASSVGLAGGDTQYF
>TRBV4-1|few|TRBJ2-3|-
TGCGCCAGCAGCCATAGGGAGGGGGCTTCTAGCACAGATACGCAGTATTTT
CASSHREGASSTDTQYF
>TRBV24-1|-|TRBJ2-1|-
TGTGCCACCAGTGATCCCATCTCGGGGTCCTACAATGAGCAGTTCTTC
CATSDPISGSYNEQFF
>TRBV7-3|-|TRBJ1-2|TRBD1
TGTGCCAGCAGCCCGGAAACAGGGGCTAACTATGGCTACACCTTC
CASSPETGANYGYTF
>TRBV7-9|few|TRBJ2-7|-
TGTGCCAGCAGCCATACCACCTACGAGCAGTACTTC
CASSHTTYEQYF
>TRBV4-3|few|TRBJ2-1|TRBD1
TGCGCCAGCAGCCAAGGCGTTACGACAGGGGGCTTTGACAATGAGCAGTTCTTC
CASSQGVTTGGFDNEQFF
>TRBV7-2|-|TRBJ2-1|TRBD1
TGTGCCAGCGGACAGGGTCTCGACAATGAGCAGTTCTTC
CASGQGLDNEQFF
>TRBV19|-|TRBJ2-1|-
TGTGCCAGTAGTATAGCCCACAATGAGCAGTTCTTC
CASSIAHNEQFF
>TRBV7-8|many|TRBJ2-1|TRBD2
TGTGCCAGCAGCTTAAGACCACTAGCGGGAGCATACAATGAGCAGTTCTTC
CASSLRPLAGAYNEQFF
>TRBV6-1|-|TRBJ1-2|-
TGTGCCAGCAGTGAACGGTGGACCCGGAACGGCTACACCTTC
CASSERWTRNGYTF
>TRBV29-1|-|TRBJ2-7|-
TGCAGCGTTGTTGGATCGGGTCTGTACGAGCAGTACTTC
CSVVGSGLYEQYF
>TRBV5-4|-|TRBJ2-7|TRBD1
TGTGCCAGCAGGAGTGACAGGGGATCTCGCTACGAGCAGTACTTC
CASRSDRGSRYEQYF
>TRBV5-1|few|TRBJ2-3|TRBD1
TGCGCCAGCAGCGCGGGACAGGGTATTGCAGATACGCAGTATTTT
CASSAGQGIADTQYF
>TRBV19|-|TRBJ2-7|-
TGTGCCAGTAGTAAGGGGGACGGTTCCTACGAGCAGTACTTC
CASSKGDGSYEQYF
>TRBV7-9|few|TRBJ2-7|-
TGTGCCAGCAGCTCCCTTGAGGGGACCAAAACTACCTACGAGCAGTACTTC
CASSSLEGTKTTYEQYF
>TRBV19|-|TRBJ2-1|TRBD1
TGTGCCAGTAGGACAGGGATACACAATGAGCAGTTCTTC
CASRTGIHNEQFF
>TRBV19|few|TRBJ2-2|-
TGTGCCAGTAGGGCCGGGGAGCTGTTTTTT
CASRAGELFF